The T cell receptor (beta chain) described here comes from a study of long-term antiretroviral therapy in people with HIV. General study findings and limits: Blood collection from the mid-2000s to the late 2010s possibly occurred under older ART regimens. All time points showed a repertoire dominated by clones expanded before ART.

Worth noting for this clone: What it binds is not known.

Runs used v3.0 of the immunoSEQ assay and were done at survey level. Sequencing aimed at roughly 40,000-55,000 T-cell genomes per sample. Produced via immunoSEQ multiplex PCR; TCRdb's table is partial and in-frame only. The sample holds thousands of clones; 78% are singletons and the top ten take 10%. This CDR3 region has 15 residues. Trimming left V 3 bases short and J 4 bases short, with 13 bases between. In germline, CDR1 is MDHEN, CDR2 SYDVKM. This sample comprised unsorted PBMCs, obtained 1.8 years before starting antiretroviral therapy. The chain has TRBV28 and TRBJ1-5, with a possible D match to TRBD1 (5 bases). The TCR sequence derives from a man in his forties with HIV. The DNA for the CDR3 is TGTGCCAGCAGTTTTCGAGCAGGGATAAATCAGCCCCAGCATTTT. Translation gives CASSFRAGINQPQHF.